The sequence of this T cell receptor (beta chain) was determined in a study of blood T cell repertoires in COVID-19 (dated by TCRdb to 2019 to 2021). Describing the broader study: The collaborator samples originated in the United States, Italy and Spain and spanned the acute and convalescent phases of COVID-19. The prospective study material was composed of cDNA or gDNA derived from T cells, B-cell-depleted T cells, or PBMCs. The dataset comprised deeply sampled blood TCRbeta repertoires from subjects exposed to, actively infected with, or recovered from COVID-19. The repertoires were made available in a free public database intended to serve as a resource for research on the immune response to SARS-CoV-2. Samples came from the ongoing ImmuneRACE study (first 160 participants) plus 1,254 subjects from 6 global collaborators. Sample metadata almost always included a de-identified subject ID, COVID-19 status, age in years and sex. Where available, HLA class I and class II types were obtained from metadata supplied by the sample provider rather than from assay-based typing. What the study reported, not specific to this receptor: Clinical and demographic metadata were provided uncurated, with the amount varying by source and participant.

TCRbeta CDR3 regions were amplified from genomic DNA by means of the immunoSEQ Assay, a bias-controlled multiplex PCR. Regarding the original processing steps: The number of nucleated cells in each sample was estimated from the amplification of reference gene primers within the assay. To quantify the absolute abundance of each unique TCRbeta CDR3 rearrangement, sequence reads were collapsed and filtered. For each sample, productive Simpson clonality was calculated as the square root of Simpson's diversity index across productive rearrangements. In its TCRdb copy, this immuneACCESS table keeps in-frame sequences only and misses some clones. Where compared with another copy, unresolved V genes explain less than half of these, and the others have no known cause. V, J and clone size were drawn from that table, and D and trimming were deduced from the DNA. This sample holds about 20,000 clones; under 90% were observed only once. Roughly 4% of the sample lies in the top ten.

Whole blood was collected in K2EDTA tubes by collaborating institutions according to the institutions' own protocols. Collaborator samples were shipped for TCRbeta analysis as frozen whole blood, isolated PBMCs, or DNA extracted from either sample type. For this clone: Which antigen it targets is not known. Base-call qualities are not available, and no considerably larger clone is one nucleotide away.

The CDR3 measures 13 amino acids from cysteine to phenylalanine. The read is trimmed to its CDR3 DNA, 39 bases read in frame from base 1. Cut back by 4 bases and 7 bases, the V and J ends lie 13 bases apart. The germline V gene (reference sequence) yields LNHDA for CDR1 and SQIVND for CDR2. Sample: peripheral blood. The receptor was isolated from a man aged 50 to 59 with active COVID-19. This chain joins TRBV19 to TRBJ1-1, with no reliable assignment of the D segment. The nucleotides are TGTGCCAGTAGTAGGCCAGCCGAGGGTGAAGCTTTCTTT. It translates as CASSRPAEGEAFF.